Below, one T cell receptor (beta chain) is given with its context. The antigen remains undetermined. The CDR3 is made up of 14 amino acids. Trimming pared 2 bases from V and 8 bases from J, leaving 13 bases between. From germline, CDR1 is SNHLY and CDR2 FYNNEI. Method: immunoSEQ multiplex PCR; TCRdb's copy keeps in-frame clones and lacks some. This sample has roughly 51,000 clones, with around 70% found just once. Isolating CD4+ T cells followed more than 9 days of culture. The individual was infected with SARS-CoV-2 between March and December 2020, as confirmed by PCR. Participants were vaccinated with two doses of either the BNT162b2 or mRNA-1273 vaccine. These data are taken from a study of vaccination effects on CD4 cells after COVID-19.

V gene TRBV2 combines with J gene TRBJ2-1; D unresolved. The sequences come from CD4+ T cells from PBMCs cultured without peptide, collected after COVID-19 vaccination. This TCR was sampled from a human donor who had a prior SARS-CoV-2 infection. CDR3 region: CASSESMPAHEQFF. The CDR3 DNA reads TGTGCCAGCAGTGAATCCATGCCAGCCCATGAGCAGTTCTTC.